Detailed here is one T cell receptor beta chain. Its target is not known. The germline V gene has CDR1 MDHEN and CDR2 SYDVKM. CDR3 length: 17 residues. V trimming: 3 bases; J trimming: 7 bases; junction bases outside the gene matches: 10. Unique molecular identifiers tagged the TCR beta cDNA libraries. It was from roughly 1.1 to 9.2 million T cells that about 500,000 cDNA molecules came. A single record per CDR3 protein comes from TCRdb applying MiXCR to the PCR reads. The repertoire has approximately 690,000 distinct CDR3 sequences, roughly three fifths of them found once; the top ten carry about 11%. The sample is drawn from a study of post-analysis software for immune sequencing data. Study overall: The patients showed relapsing-remitting, secondary progressive and progressive-relapsing multiple sclerosis courses. General observations from the study: TRBV segments more frequent in patients than in controls numbered several and included TRBV5-6, TRBV5-1 and TRBV20-1. The study found significantly lower normalized Chao1 diversity in multiple sclerosis patients than in controls. The authors found that F measure strongly co-clustered same-batch samples.

The J gene is TRBJ2-1, the V gene TRBV28; 12 positions agree with TRBD2. This TCR was sampled from a girl aged 2-15 years with multiple sclerosis. Sequencing was performed on blood. The CDR3 DNA reads TGTGCCAGCAGTTTCCCATGGACTAGCGGGACCCCTAATGAGCAGTTCTTC. Translated: CASSFPWTSGTPNEQFF.